Included here is one T cell receptor (beta chain) sequence, with context. Its antigen is not known. This record comes from a study of CD8+ T cells in alopecia areata. The sequencing template was cDNA reverse transcribed from extracted RNA. This table comes from immunoSEQ multiplex PCR, and its TCRdb copy is limited to in-frame clones, with some not included. The sample holds about 250,000 clones, 60% seen once. Study outcomes and limitations: In blood and scalp, many expanded lesional clones persisted during tofacitinib. Compared with normal scalp, lesional scalp had higher clonality and more expanded CD8+ clones.

Treatment reported: oral pan-JAK inhibitor, 5-10 mg twice daily. Researchers gathered lesional scalp punch biopsies and peripheral blood from patients with alopecia areata. Researchers picked out CD4+ and CD8+ T cells from PBMCs by sorting. Trimming took 8 bases from V and 0 from J, leaving 11 bases between them. The CDR3 covers 15 residues. The germline V gene has CDR1 SEHNR and CDR2 FQNEAQ (reference sequence). This clonotype was sampled from a human donor with alopecia areata. Specimen: CD4+ T cells sorted from blood, collected around week 54, from a patient treated with tofacitinib. The chain uses TRBV7-9 and TRBJ2-6; the D gene is possibly TRBD1 (5 bases). The CDR3: CASGRVSSGANVLTF. CDR3 DNA: TGTGCCAGCGGCAGGGTCAGCTCTGGGGCCAACGTCCTGACTTTC.